This record looks at one T cell receptor beta chain sequence and its context. This sample was taken from a study of T cell responses to AZD1222 COVID-19 vaccine. Trimming removed 3 bases from V and 4 bases from J, with 8 bases in between. This CDR3 comprises 13 residues. Germline V gene sequence: CDR1 SGDLS, CDR2 YYNGEE. Sequencing was performed with immunoSEQ multiplex PCR; in TCRdb, only in-frame clones are kept and a portion is missing. The profile shows over 120,000 clones, 89% of them singletons. Sequencing was performed on peripheral blood, taken 28 days after the second AZD1222 dose. This sequence originates from an adult who received the AZD1222 COVID-19 vaccine. V gene TRBV9 combines with J gene TRBJ2-1, with D perhaps matching TRBD2 (5 bases). DNA of the CDR3: TGTGCCAGCAGCGGCGGAGGATACAATGAGCAGTTCTTC. Protein sequence: CASSGGGYNEQFF.